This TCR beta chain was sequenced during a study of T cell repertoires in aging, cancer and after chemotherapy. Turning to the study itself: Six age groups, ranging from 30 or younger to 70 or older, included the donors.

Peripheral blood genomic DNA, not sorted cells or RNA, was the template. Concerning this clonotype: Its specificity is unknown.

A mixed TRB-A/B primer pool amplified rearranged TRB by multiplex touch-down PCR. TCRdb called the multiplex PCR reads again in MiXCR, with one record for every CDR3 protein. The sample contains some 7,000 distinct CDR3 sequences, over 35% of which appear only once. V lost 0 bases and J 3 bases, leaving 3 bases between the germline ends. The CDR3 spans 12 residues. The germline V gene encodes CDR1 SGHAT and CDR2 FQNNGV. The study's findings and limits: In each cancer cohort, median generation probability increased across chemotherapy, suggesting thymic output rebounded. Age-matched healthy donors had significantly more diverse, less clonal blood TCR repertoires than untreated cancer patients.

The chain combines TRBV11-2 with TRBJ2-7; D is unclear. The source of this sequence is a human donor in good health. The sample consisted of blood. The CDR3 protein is CASSLDIYEQYF. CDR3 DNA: TGTGCCAGCAGCTTAGATATCTACGAGCAGTACTTC.